A single sample is the source of the 22 T cell receptor beta chains below, sequenced in a study of neoadjuvant anti-PD-1 for oral cavity cancer. Sequencing was performed with immunoSEQ multiplex PCR; in TCRdb, only in-frame clones are kept and a portion is missing. The sample carries about 9,800 clones, about three fifths recorded once. Indicated time point: after neoadjuvant nivolumab, at surgical resection. The specimen was PBMCs, collected after nivolumab (anti-PD-1) treatment. The receptors here all came from a person aged 35-79 years with oral cavity squamous cell carcinoma.

In this sample, this clone turned up once. V and J are TRBV9 and TRBJ1-2; 8 bases are shared with TRBD1. This CDR3 spans 16 amino acids. Looked up from germline, CDR1 is SGDLS and CDR2 is YYNGEE. The trim removed 3 bases at V and 3 bases at J, leaving 10 bases unmatched. The CDR3 is CASSAGQGTVYYGYTF. Here the CDR3 DNA reads TGTGCCAGCAGCGCCGGACAGGGTACGGTTTACTATGGCTACACCTTC.

This chain connects TRBV2 to TRBJ1-5; 7 nucleotides line up with TRBD1. Germline V gene sequence: CDR1 SNHLY, CDR2 FYNNEI. Germline trimming cut 3 bases from V and 1 base from J; bases unmatched to any gene: 3. The CDR3 extends over 15 amino acids. CDR3 sequence reads: CASSDAGGSNQPQHF. DNA for the CDR3: TGTGCCAGCAGTGATGCAGGGGGAAGCAATCAGCCCCAGCATTTT.

The V and J genes are TRBV18 and TRBJ1-1; the D gene is possibly TRBD1 (5 bases). The CDR3 runs 16 residues. Trimming cost V 4 bases and J 4 bases, with 19 bases left between them. Germline V gene sequence: CDR1 KGHSH, CDR2 LQKENI. The CDR3 DNA is TGTGCCAGCTCACTTGGTCGGGGCACACCTCTCACTGAAGCTTTCTTT. Its protein product is CASSLGRGTPLTEAFF.

This rearrangement joins TRBV28 to TRBJ2-1, with 8 positions matching TRBD1. Germline-derived CDR1 and CDR2 are MDHEN and SYDVKM. V shed 6 bases and J 1 base; nucleotides not matched to a gene: 5. The CDR3 spans 15 residues. This CDR3 reads CASRNTGGSYNEQFF. The CDR3 nucleotides are TGTGCCAGCAGAAACACAGGGGGGTCCTACAATGAGCAGTTCTTC.

The J gene is TRBJ1-5, the V gene TRBV30; D is undetermined. Trimming stripped 3 bases from V and 3 bases from J, with 9 bases between. The CDR3 runs to 13 residues. Germline assignment: CDR1 GTSNPN and CDR2 SVGIG (reference sequence). The CDR3 sequence: CAWSTGDNQPQHF. The CDR3 DNA is TGTGCCTGGAGCACTGGGGACAATCAGCCCCAGCATTTT.

V and J are TRBV27 and TRBJ2-1, with 13 nucleotides matching TRBD2. V trimming: 5 bases; J trimming: 5 bases; junction bases outside the gene matches: 3. This CDR3 contains 15 residues. Germline CDR1 is MNHEY and CDR2 is SMNVEV (reference sequence). CDR3 in amino acids: CASSPGTSGNNEQFF. DNA of the CDR3: TGTGCCAGCAGTCCAGGGACTAGCGGGAACAATGAGCAGTTCTTC.

The rearrangement uses TRBV4-2 and TRBJ1-5; D may be TRBD1 (5 bases). Germline V lookup: CDR1 LGHNA, CDR2 YNFKEQ. Trimming removed 4 bases from V and 2 bases from J, with 12 bases in between. The CDR3 sequence is 15 residues long. This CDR3 is CASSPIRDGNQPQHF. The CDR3 DNA reads as TGTGCCAGCAGCCCAATCCGGGACGGCAATCAGCCCCAGCATTTT.

This clone has only one observation. The chain employs TRBV2 and TRBJ2-3; possible D gene TRBD2, 6 bases. V was trimmed by 5 bases and J by 2 bases, leaving 14 bases between them. Germline CDR1 SNHLY, CDR2 FYNNEI. CDR3 size: 15 residues. The CDR3 nucleotides are TGTGCCAGCAGTCCGGCGGCGGGATCCACAGATACGCAGTATTTT. Its translation is CASSPAAGSTDTQYF.

This clone appeared once. The rearrangement uses TRBV30 and TRBJ2-5; weak D call: TRBD2 (6 bases). The CDR3 totals 13 residues. CDR1 and CDR2 (germline): GTSNPN, SVGIG (reference sequence). Trimming left V 2 bases short and J 4 bases short, with 11 bases between. Here the CDR3 reads CAWSRRERETQYF. CDR3 sequence (DNA): TGTGCCTGGAGTCGGCGGGAACGAGAGACCCAGTACTTC. Together with reference TRBV30 and TRBJ2-5, the CDR3 gives the full variable domain: SQTIHQWPATLVQPVGSPLSLECTVEGTSNPNLYWYRQAAGRGLQLLFYSVGIGQISSEVPQNLSASRPQDRQFILSSKKLLLSDSGFYLCAWSRRERETQYFGPGTRLLVL.

The chain's CDR3 is CASSLVPEISYNEQFF. The CDR3 DNA sequence: TGTGCCAGCAGCTTGGTTCCAGAAATTTCCTACAATGAGCAGTTCTTC. V usage is TRBV5-4 and J usage is TRBJ2-1; D unclear. The V end was cut by 0 bases, the J end by 1 base, with 11 bases between. CDR3 length equals 16 residues. CDR1 is SGHNT and CDR2 is YYREEE in the germline V gene (reference sequence).

The chain links TRBV12-5 to TRBJ1-1; TRBD1 matches at 7 bases. CDR3 length: 16 amino acids. Losses at the gene ends were 2 bases for V and 1 base for J; bases not matched to a gene: 7. The germline V gene encodes CDR1 LGHNT and CDR2 FRNRAP. CDR3 loop: CASGLSLGGPNTEAFF. The CDR3 nucleotides are TGTGCTAGTGGTTTGTCCCTAGGGGGCCCGAACACTGAAGCTTTCTTT.

CDR3 protein: CASSSQGANNLNEQYF. The CDR3 DNA sequence: TGTGCCAGCAGCTCACAGGGGGCCAATAATCTTAATGAGCAGTACTTC. This sequence joins TRBV5-5 and TRBJ2-7, with 9 nucleotides matching TRBD1. CDR3 length: 16 amino acids. The V gene's germline CDR1 is SGHKS and CDR2 YYEKEE (reference sequence). Trimming took 3 bases from V and 7 from J; bases not matched to a gene: 14.

CDR3 sequence (DNA): TGTGCCAGCACTCGCGGATCCTATAATTCACCCCTCCACTTT. It specifies CASTRGSYNSPLHF. The chain joins TRBV28 to TRBJ1-6; D remains ambiguous. Germline CDR1 reads MDHEN; CDR2 reads SYDVKM. The V and J ends lost 7 bases and 1 base respectively, with 8 bases between them. The length of the CDR3 is 14 residues.

The rearrangement links TRBV5-1 to TRBJ1-1, with TRBD1 as a possible D gene (6 bases). The CDR3 sequence is 15 residues long. Looked up from germline, CDR1 is SGHRS and CDR2 is YFSETQ. V gave up 3 bases and J gave up 0 bases, with 12 bases separating them. The DNA of the CDR3 is TGCGCCAGCAGCTACCGGACAGAACTGAACACTGAAGCTTTCTTT. It encodes CASSYRTELNTEAFF.

The genes are TRBV7-6 and TRBJ2-5, with D perhaps TRBD2 (6 bases). The CDR3 runs 15 residues. Per the germline V gene, CDR1 is SGHVS and CDR2 is FNYEAQ. Trimming cost V 1 base and J 4 bases, with 13 bases left between them. This CDR3 reads CASSLGAEEGETQYF. Written as DNA, the CDR3 is TGTGCCAGCAGCTTAGGAGCGGAGGAGGGAGAGACCCAGTACTTC.

The rearrangement joins TRBV7-2 to TRBJ1-2; 8 nucleotides line up with TRBD1. The V gene's germline CDR1 is SGHTA and CDR2 FQGNSA. CDR3 length: 14 amino acids. The V and J ends lost 0 bases and 7 bases, in that order; junction bases with no gene match: 4. The CDR3 protein is CASSLAPDRVGYTF. The CDR3 bases are TGTGCCAGCAGCTTAGCCCCGGACAGGGTTGGCTACACCTTC.

The V call is TRBV10-2, the J call TRBJ1-2, with TRBD1 matching over 8 bases. The ends lost 5 bases at V and 8 bases at J; junction bases unmatched: 4. The CDR3 runs to 12 residues. Germline V gene data show CDR1 as WSHSY and CDR2 as SAAADI. The CDR3 sequence is CASSRTGQGYTF. The CDR3 DNA reads as TGCGCCAGCAGTCGGACAGGGCAAGGCTACACCTTC.

J is TRBJ2-3 and V is TRBV21-1; the table's D call TRBD2 went unverified against the DNA. TRBV21-1 is described as a pseudogene. The CDR3 is 15 amino acids. CDR3 sequence (DNA): TGTGCCAGCAGCTCCCCCGGGGAATTGGCAGATACGCAGTATTTT. As protein: CASSSPGELADTQYF.

The J gene is TRBJ1-3, the V gene TRBV11-2; D unresolved. This CDR3 contains 15 residues. Germline V gives CDR1 SGHAT, CDR2 FQNNGV. Trimming left V 0 bases short and J 0 bases short, with 6 bases between. CDR3 amino acids: CASSLEGFSGNTIYF. The DNA of the CDR3 is TGTGCCAGCAGCTTAGAGGGCTTCTCTGGAAACACCATATATTTT.

The chain is built from TRBV6-6 and TRBJ1-5; 9 nucleotides match TRBD1. From germline, CDR1 is MNHNY and CDR2 SVGAGI (reference sequence). V was pared by 2 bases and J by 1 base, with 0 bases of the junction left unmatched. The CDR3 consists of 15 residues. CDR3 sequence (DNA): TGTGCCAGCAGTTACGGGACAGGGAGCAATCAGCCCCAGCATTTT. Translated: CASSYGTGSNQPQHF.

The V and J genes are TRBV19 and TRBJ2-2; D is undetermined. This CDR3 has 12 residues. V lost 10 bases, J lost 3 bases, and 9 bases lay in between. Germline assignment: CDR1 LNHDA and CDR2 SQIVND (reference sequence). For the CDR3, the DNA is TGTGCCACCGGTTGGGACACCGGGGAGCTGTTTTTT. Its protein product is CATGWDTGELFF.

The rearrangement joins TRBV7-9 to TRBJ1-3, with D hard to call. With 4 bases removed from V and 2 bases from J, the gap between germline ends came to 6 bases. Germline values: CDR1 SEHNR, CDR2 FQNEAQ (reference sequence). The CDR3 sequence is 13 residues long. CDR3 in amino acids: CASSSLPGNTIYF. CDR3 sequence (DNA): TGTGCCAGCAGCTCTTTGCCTGGAAACACCATATATTTT.